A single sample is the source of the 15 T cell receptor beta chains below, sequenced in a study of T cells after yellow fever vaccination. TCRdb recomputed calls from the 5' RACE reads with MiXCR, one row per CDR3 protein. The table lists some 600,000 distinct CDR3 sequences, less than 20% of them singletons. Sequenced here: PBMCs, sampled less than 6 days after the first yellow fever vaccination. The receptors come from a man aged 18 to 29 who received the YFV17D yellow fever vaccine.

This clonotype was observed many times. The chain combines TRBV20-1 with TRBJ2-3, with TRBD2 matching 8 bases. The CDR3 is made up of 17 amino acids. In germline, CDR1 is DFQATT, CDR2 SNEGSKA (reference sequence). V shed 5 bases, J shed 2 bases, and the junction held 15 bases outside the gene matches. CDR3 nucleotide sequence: TGCAGTGCTCCGAGCTTGGGGGAGCGGGGGACCACAGATACGCAGTATTTT. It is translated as CSAPSLGERGTTDTQYF.

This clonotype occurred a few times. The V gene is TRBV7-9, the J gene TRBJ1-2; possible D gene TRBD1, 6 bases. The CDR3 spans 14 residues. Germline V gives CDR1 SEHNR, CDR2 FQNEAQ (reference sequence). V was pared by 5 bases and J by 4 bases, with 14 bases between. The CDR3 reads CASSPGTRSYGYTF. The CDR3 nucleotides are TGTGCCAGCAGCCCGGGGACAAGGTCCTATGGCTACACCTTC.

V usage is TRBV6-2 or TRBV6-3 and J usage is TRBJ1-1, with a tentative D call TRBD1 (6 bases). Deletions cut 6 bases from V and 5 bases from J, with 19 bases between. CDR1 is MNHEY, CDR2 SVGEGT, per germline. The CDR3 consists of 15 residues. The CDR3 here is CASRALRGAATEAFF. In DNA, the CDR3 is TGTGCCAGCAGGGCCCTTCGGGGGGCTGCGACTGAAGCTTTCTTT.

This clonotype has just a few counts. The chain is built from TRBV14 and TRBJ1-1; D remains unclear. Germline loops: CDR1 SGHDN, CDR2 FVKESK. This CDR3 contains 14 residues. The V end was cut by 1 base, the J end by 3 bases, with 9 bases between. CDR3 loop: CASSQALGHTEAFF. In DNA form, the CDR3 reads TGTGCCAGCAGCCAAGCCCTAGGGCACACTGAAGCTTTCTTT.

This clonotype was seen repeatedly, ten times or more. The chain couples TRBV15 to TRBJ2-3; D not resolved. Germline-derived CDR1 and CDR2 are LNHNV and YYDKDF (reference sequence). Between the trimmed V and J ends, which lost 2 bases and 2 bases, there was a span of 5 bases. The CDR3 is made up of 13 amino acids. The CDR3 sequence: CATSRRPTDTQYF. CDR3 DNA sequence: TGTGCCACCAGCAGACGGCCCACAGATACGCAGTATTTT.

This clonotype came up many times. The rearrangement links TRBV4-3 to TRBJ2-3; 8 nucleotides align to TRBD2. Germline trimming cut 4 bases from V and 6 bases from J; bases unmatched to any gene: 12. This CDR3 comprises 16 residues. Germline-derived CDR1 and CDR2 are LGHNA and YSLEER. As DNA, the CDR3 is TGCGCCAGCAGCCCCCGACGGGGGGGCGGGTCGGATACGCAGTATTTT. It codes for CASSPRRGGGSDTQYF.

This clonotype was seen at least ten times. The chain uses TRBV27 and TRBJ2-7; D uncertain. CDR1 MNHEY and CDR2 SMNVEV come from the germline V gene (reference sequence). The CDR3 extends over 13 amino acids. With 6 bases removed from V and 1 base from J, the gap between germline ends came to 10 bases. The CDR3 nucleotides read TGTGCCAGCAGCCATGGGCCGTCCTACGAGCAGTACTTC. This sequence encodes CASSHGPSYEQYF.

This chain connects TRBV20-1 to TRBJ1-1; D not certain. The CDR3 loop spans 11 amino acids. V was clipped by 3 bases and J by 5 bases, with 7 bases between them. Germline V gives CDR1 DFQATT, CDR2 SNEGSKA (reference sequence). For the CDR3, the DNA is TGCAGTGCTAGTATTGGGACTGAAGCTTTCTTT. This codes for CSASIGTEAFF.

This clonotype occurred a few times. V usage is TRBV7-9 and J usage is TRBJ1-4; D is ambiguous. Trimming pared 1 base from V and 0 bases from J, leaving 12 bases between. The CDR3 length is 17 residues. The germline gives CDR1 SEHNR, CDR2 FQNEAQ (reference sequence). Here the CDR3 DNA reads TGTGCCAGCAGCTTAGAGGGCCGATCCCCAACTAATGAAAAACTGTTTTTT. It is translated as CASSLEGRSPTNEKLFF.

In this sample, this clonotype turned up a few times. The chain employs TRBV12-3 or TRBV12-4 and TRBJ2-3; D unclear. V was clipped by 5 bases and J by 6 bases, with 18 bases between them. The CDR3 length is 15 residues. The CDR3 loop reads CASSQERLGLDTQYF. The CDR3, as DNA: TGTGCCAGCAGTCAGGAACGCCTCGGGTTGGATACGCAGTATTTT.

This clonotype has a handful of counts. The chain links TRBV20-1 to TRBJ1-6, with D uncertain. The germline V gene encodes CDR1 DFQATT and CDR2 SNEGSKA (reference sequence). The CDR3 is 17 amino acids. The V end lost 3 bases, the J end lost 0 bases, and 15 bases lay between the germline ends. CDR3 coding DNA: TGCAGTGCTAGTCGGCCAGGCCTAAGCTCCTATAATTCACCCCTCCACTTT. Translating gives CSASRPGLSSYNSPLHF.

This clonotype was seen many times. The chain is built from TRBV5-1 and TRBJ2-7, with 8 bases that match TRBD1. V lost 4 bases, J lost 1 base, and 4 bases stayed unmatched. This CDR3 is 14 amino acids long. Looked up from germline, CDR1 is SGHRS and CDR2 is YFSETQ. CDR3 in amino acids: CASSLRTGSYEQYF. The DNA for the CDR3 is TGCGCCAGCAGCCTCCGGACAGGGTCCTACGAGCAGTACTTC. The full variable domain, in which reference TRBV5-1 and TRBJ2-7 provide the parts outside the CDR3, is KAGVTQTPRYLIKTRGQQVTLSCSPISGHRSVSWYQQTPGQGLQFLFEYFSETQRNKGNFPGRFSGRQFSNSRSEMNVSTLELGDSALYLCASSLRTGSYEQYFGPGTRLTVT.

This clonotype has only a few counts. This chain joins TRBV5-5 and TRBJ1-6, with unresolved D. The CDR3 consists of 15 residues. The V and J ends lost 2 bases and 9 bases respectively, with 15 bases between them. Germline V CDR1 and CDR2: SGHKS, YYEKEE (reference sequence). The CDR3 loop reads CASSFAGRLISPLHF. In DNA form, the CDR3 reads TGTGCCAGCAGCTTCGCCGGGAGACTTATTTCACCCCTCCACTTT.

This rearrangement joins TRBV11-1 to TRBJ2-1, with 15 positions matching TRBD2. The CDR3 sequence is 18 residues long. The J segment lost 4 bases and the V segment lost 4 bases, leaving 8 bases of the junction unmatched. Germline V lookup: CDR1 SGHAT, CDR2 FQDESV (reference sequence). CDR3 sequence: CASSSPGLAGGEYNEQFF. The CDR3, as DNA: TGTGCCAGCAGCTCCCCGGGACTAGCGGGGGGTGAGTACAATGAGCAGTTCTTC.

CDR3 amino acids: CASSFGGGDYEQYV. Written as DNA, the CDR3 is TGTGCCAGCAGTTTCGGCGGGGGGGACTACGAGCAGTACGTC. The V and J genes are TRBV12-3 or TRBV12-4 and TRBJ2-7; 9 bases are a match to TRBD2. The CDR3 is 14 residues long. The junction had 3 bases not matched to a gene; V was cut back by 3 bases and J by 3 bases.